These T cell receptor beta chains were read from a single sample in a study of T cells in Graves' hyperthyroidism and ophthalmopathy. TCRdb recomputed calls from the multiplex PCR reads with MiXCR, one row per CDR3 protein. Of hundreds of thousands of distinct CDR3 sequences listed, roughly 45% are singletons. The sequenced sample was peripheral blood or thyroid tissue (not recorded which). These receptors originate from an adult man with Graves' disease, either hyperthyroidism or ophthalmopathy (not recorded which). Each CDR3 is given with its conserved first and last residue. The D gene is left open where the match is weak. The listing skips clone size in some rows; elsewhere it reads once, few, many or a size class.

>NA|TRBJ1-1|TRBD1|TRBV7-4
TGTGCCAGCAGCACCCAGTTTGCCGGGACAGGGGTCACTGAAGCTTTCTTT
CASSTQFAGTGVTEAFF
>few|TRBJ2-2|TRBD1|TRBV5-1
TGCGCCAGCGGGACAGGGGGTTCCGGGGAGCTGTTTTTT
CASGTGGSGELFF
>many|TRBJ1-2|NA|TRBV29-1
TGCAGCGCCGGACCCCTTTTGGGCTACACCTTC
CSAGPLLGYTF
>few|TRBJ2-7|NA|TRBV29-1
TGCAGCGTTCGGGGTTTGGGGGGCCCCTACGAGCAGTACTTC
CSVRGLGGPYEQYF
>few|TRBJ1-4|NA|TRBV2
TGTGCCAGCAGCCAAGACCGTAGGGGCAATGAAAAACTGTTTTTT
CASSQDRRGNEKLFF
>few|TRBJ1-1|NA|TRBV5-1
TGCGCCAGCAGCTTGGGGGTATGGGACACTGAAGCTTTCTTT
CASSLGVWDTEAFF
>NA|TRBJ2-7|TRBD1|TRBV20-1
TGCAGTGCGGGGAAGGGACAGAGGATTTACGAGCAGTACTTC
CSAGKGQRIYEQYF
>NA|TRBJ2-5|TRBD1|TRBV24-1
TGTGCCACCAGTGCGAGACAGGGGGAAGAGACCCAGTACTTC
CATSARQGEETQYF
>NA|TRBJ2-5|NA|TRBV6-6
TGTGCCAGCAGTTTGCCGGGGCCCCAAGAGACCCAGTACTTC
CASSLPGPQETQYF
>few|TRBJ1-5|TRBD1|TRBV7-8
TGCGCCAGCAGCCAACAATTACAGGGGAGCAATCAGCCCCAGCATTTT
CASSQQLQGSNQPQHF
>few|TRBJ1-4|NA|TRBV13
TGTGCCAGTCAACAAGGCAGGGATGAAAAACTGTTTTTT
CASQQGRDEKLFF
>NA|TRBJ2-5|TRBD2|TRBV20-1
TGCAGTGCCAGCGGGAGGGCCCGAGAGACCCAGTACTTC
CSASGRARETQYF
>NA|TRBJ1-1|NA|TRBV29-1
TGCAGCGTTGAAGATCGGGATCGGCAGCAAGCTTTCTTT
CSVEDRDRQQAFF
>many|TRBJ1-2|TRBD1|TRBV29-1
TGCAGCACCTCATCGGGGACAGGGGTGACTAACTATGGCTACACCTTC
CSTSSGTGVTNYGYTF
>NA|TRBJ1-1|NA|TRBV7-9
TGTGCCAGCAGCTTAGCGGGCACTGCGGACACTGAAGCTTTCTTT
CASSLAGTADTEAFF
>once|TRBJ2-5|NA|TRBV12-5
TGTGCTAGTGGTCAGGGGTTTGAGACCCAGTACTTC
CASGQGFETQYF
>NA|TRBJ2-3|NA|TRBV7-2
TGTGCCAGCAGCCCACAGACTACCCGAGCTACGCAGTATTTT
CASSPQTTRATQYF
>few|TRBJ1-6|TRBD1|TRBV7-9
TGTGCCAGCAGCCTGGGACAGGGGGCCACACCCCTCCACTTT
CASSLGQGATPLHF
>NA|TRBJ1-3|NA|TRBV12-3/TRBV12-4
TGTGCCAGCAGTTTTGGTTATGAAAACACCATATATTTT
CASSFGYENTIYF
>NA|TRBJ1-1|NA|TRBV7-3
TGTGCCAGCAGCCAAGGAATGTCCACTGAAGCTTTCTTT
CASSQGMSTEAFF
>NA|TRBJ2-5|NA|TRBV5-6
TGTGCCAGCAGTGAAGCGCTTGGGCAGGGGAGAGAGACCCAGTACTTC
CASSEALGQGRETQYF
>NA|TRBJ1-6|TRBD1|TRBV30
TGTGCCTGGAGTGTACAGGGGGATTCACCCCTCCACTTT
CAWSVQGDSPLHF
>NA|TRBJ2-5|TRBD1|TRBV12-3/TRBV12-4
TGTGCCAGCAGTCGGCCCACAGGGGGCCTAGAGACCCAGTACTTC
CASSRPTGGLETQYF
>NA|TRBJ1-1|TRBD1|TRBV19
TGTGCCGGTAGTATAGGGACAGGGTACGCTGAAGCTTTCTTT
CAGSIGTGYAEAFF
>few|TRBJ2-5|NA|TRBV7-9
TGTGCCAGCAGTTACGAAGGGACTGCCCAAGAGACCCAGTACTTC
CASSYEGTAQETQYF
>NA|TRBJ2-3|TRBD2|TRBV29-1
TGCAGCGTCTCCGGAGATAGCGGGAGAGAAGATACGCAGTATTTT
CSVSGDSGREDTQYF
>many|TRBJ2-5|NA|TRBV7-8
TGTGCCAGCAGCTTATATAGGATCGGCGAGACCCAGTACTTC
CASSLYRIGETQYF
>many|TRBJ1-1|NA|TRBV7-9
TGTGCCAGCAGCTTAGCGGCCACTGAAGCTTTCTTT
CASSLAATEAFF
>many|TRBJ2-5|NA|TRBV7-9
TGTGCCAGCAGCTTCACGGGTAGGGAGACCCAGTACTTC
CASSFTGRETQYF
>many|TRBJ2-5|NA|TRBV10-3
TGTGCCATCAGTGTCGGGGACCAAGAGACCCAGTACTTC
CAISVGDQETQYF
>many|TRBJ2-5|NA|TRBV7-9
TGTGCCAGCAGCTTGGACCAGAGGGAGACCCAGTACTTC
CASSLDQRETQYF
>NA|TRBJ2-5|TRBD1|TRBV6-6
TGTGCCACGTCAGAGGGACAGATGGAGACCCAGTACTTC
CATSEGQMETQYF
>NA|TRBJ2-5|TRBD2|TRBV29-1
TGCAGCGTTGTGTCTAGCGGGAGTGAGACCCAGTACTTC
CSVVSSGSETQYF
>NA|TRBJ1-2|NA|TRBV19
TGTGCCAGTAGTATAGCGGGGGGACAAGTCGCACATGGCTACACCTTC
CASSIAGGQVAHGYTF
>NA|TRBJ2-5|TRBD2|TRBV5-1
TGCGCCAGCAGCTTGGTTCCTAGCGGGACCATCCAAGAGACCCAGTACTTC
CASSLVPSGTIQETQYF
>NA|TRBJ1-2|NA|TRBV29-1
TGCAGCGTTGAAGCTCAGGGGATGTATGGCTACACCTTC
CSVEAQGMYGYTF
>NA|TRBJ2-5|NA|TRBV19
TGTGCCAGTAGTGACACCGTCATATTTGAGACCCAGTACTTC
CASSDTVIFETQYF
>NA|TRBJ1-1|NA|TRBV19
TGTGCCTGTAGTACAGGCAGGTTGAACACTGAAGCTTTCTTT
CACSTGRLNTEAFF
>NA|TRBJ1-1|NA|TRBV4-1
TGCGCCAGCAGCCACGACAGGGAAGCTTTCTTT
CASSHDREAFF
>once|TRBJ1-2|NA|TRBV29-1
TGCAGCGTTGGGGCCCATGGCTACACCTTC
CSVGAHGYTF
>NA|TRBJ2-7|NA|TRBV6-6
TGTGCCAGCAGTTACGCCGGTGGGAATCTTCGGGGTACCTACGAGCAGTACTTC
CASSYAGGNLRGTYEQYF
>few|TRBJ1-4|NA|TRBV14
TGTGCCAGCAGCCAAGTTTTGGGGGCAACTAATGAAAAACTGTTTTTT
CASSQVLGATNEKLFF
>NA|TRBJ1-4|NA|TRBV7-9
TGTGCCAGCAGCCGGACCGTCATGCTTAATGAAAAACTGTTTTTT
CASSRTVMLNEKLFF
>NA|TRBJ1-1|NA|TRBV7-2
TGTGCCAGCAGCTCACCGGCCCAGAACACTGAAGCTTTCTTT
CASSSPAQNTEAFF
>many|TRBJ1-5|NA|TRBV25-1
TGTGCCAGCAGTGAAAGGGGGGATAGCAATCAGCCCCAGCATTTT
CASSERGDSNQPQHF
>NA|TRBJ2-2|NA|TRBV10-2
TGCGCCAGCTCGGACTTAGCGGCCGGGGAGCTGTTTTTT
CASSDLAAGELFF
>NA|TRBJ2-5|TRBD2|TRBV6-5
TGTGCCAGCAGTTACCGGGGAGGGTGGGAGACCCAGTACTTC
CASSYRGGWETQYF
>NA|TRBJ2-5|NA|TRBV20-1
TGCAGTGCTACCGCCGGGACGAACCAAGAGACCCAGTACTTC
CSATAGTNQETQYF
>NA|TRBJ1-2|NA|TRBV10-3
TGTGCCATCAGTGAACAGAGAAACTATGGCTACACCTTC
CAISEQRNYGYTF
>many|TRBJ1-2|NA|TRBV10-3
TGTGCCATCAGTGAGTCAGGCAGCAACTATGGCTACACCTTC
CAISESGSNYGYTF
>NA|TRBJ2-7|TRBD1|TRBV11-3
TGTGCCAGCAGCTTGAGGGACAGCGCCAGGGGCGAGCAGTACTTC
CASSLRDSARGEQYF
>NA|TRBJ2-7|NA|TRBV10-3
TGTGCCATCAGTGAGTCCGGGGGGCGGAACTACGAGCAGTACTTC
CAISESGGRNYEQYF
>many|TRBJ2-7|NA|TRBV5-1
TGCGCCAGCAGCTTGACGGAATCCTACGAGCAGTACTTC
CASSLTESYEQYF
>NA|TRBJ1-1|NA|TRBV7-8
TGTGCCAGCGCCGGATTGACGGGGAGGGCTTTAGCTTTCTTT
CASAGLTGRALAFF